The source of this T cell receptor (beta chain) is a study of blood T cell repertoires in COVID-19. The repertoire was sequenced with immunoSEQ multiplex PCR; TCRdb's copy has only in-frame clones and lacks some. Of about 180,000 clones listed, less than 90% are singletons. Sequenced sample: peripheral blood. The sequence derives from a man in his 70s with active or convalescent COVID-19.

The DNA for the CDR3 is TGTGCCAGCAGGACCCCGGGACAGGGGTATGATGAAGCTTTCTTT. Translating gives CASRTPGQGYDEAFF. The chain carries TRBV28 and TRBJ1-1; 10 bases agree with TRBD1. Germline CDR1 MDHEN, CDR2 SYDVKM. This CDR3 spans 15 amino acids. Trimming removed 6 bases from V and 7 bases from J; junction bases left unmatched: 11.